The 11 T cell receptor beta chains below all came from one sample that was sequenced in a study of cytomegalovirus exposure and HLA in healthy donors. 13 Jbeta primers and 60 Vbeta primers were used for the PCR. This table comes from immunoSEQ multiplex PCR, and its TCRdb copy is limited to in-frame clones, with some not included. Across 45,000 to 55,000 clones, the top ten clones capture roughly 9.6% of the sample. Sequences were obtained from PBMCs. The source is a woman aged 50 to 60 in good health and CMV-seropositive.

The CDR3: CASSVESRPNTEAFF. The CDR3, as DNA: TGTGCCAGCAGCGTAGAGTCCAGGCCGAACACTGAAGCTTTCTTT. The chain carries TRBV9 and TRBJ1-1, with D hard to call. In germline, CDR1 is SGDLS, CDR2 YYNGEE. V shed 0 bases and J shed 1 base, with 10 bases lying between them. The length of the CDR3 is 15 residues. Together with reference TRBV9 and TRBJ1-1, the CDR3 gives the full variable domain: DSGVTQTPKHLITATGQRVTLRCSPRSGDLSVYWYQQSLDQGLQFLIQYYNGEERAKGNILERFSAQQFPDLHSELNLSSLELGDSALYFCASSVESRPNTEAFFGQGTRLTVV.

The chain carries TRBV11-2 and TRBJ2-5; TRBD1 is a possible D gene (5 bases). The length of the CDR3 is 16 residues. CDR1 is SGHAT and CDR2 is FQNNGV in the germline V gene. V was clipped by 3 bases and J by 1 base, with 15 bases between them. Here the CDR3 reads CASSFSFEQGQETQYF. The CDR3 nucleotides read TGTGCCAGCAGCTTCAGCTTTGAGCAGGGCCAAGAGACCCAGTACTTC.

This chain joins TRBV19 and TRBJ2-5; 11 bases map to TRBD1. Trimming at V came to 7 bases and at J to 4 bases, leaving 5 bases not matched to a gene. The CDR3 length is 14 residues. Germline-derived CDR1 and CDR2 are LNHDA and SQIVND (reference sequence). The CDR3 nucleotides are TGTGCCAGTATCGGGACAGGGGGAGGAGAGACCCAGTACTTC. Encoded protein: CASIGTGGGETQYF. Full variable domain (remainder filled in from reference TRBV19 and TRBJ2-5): DGGITQSPKYLFRKEGQNVTLSCEQNLNHDAMYWYRQDPGQGLRLIYYSQIVNDFQKGDIAEGYSVSREKKESFPLTVTSAQKNPTAFYLCASIGTGGGETQYFGPGTRLLVL.

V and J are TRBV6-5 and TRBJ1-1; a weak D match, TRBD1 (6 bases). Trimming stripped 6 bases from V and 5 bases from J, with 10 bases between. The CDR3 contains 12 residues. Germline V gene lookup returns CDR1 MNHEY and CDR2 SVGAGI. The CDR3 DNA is TGTGCCAGCAGAACAGGGTGGACTGAAGCTTTCTTT. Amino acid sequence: CASRTGWTEAFF.

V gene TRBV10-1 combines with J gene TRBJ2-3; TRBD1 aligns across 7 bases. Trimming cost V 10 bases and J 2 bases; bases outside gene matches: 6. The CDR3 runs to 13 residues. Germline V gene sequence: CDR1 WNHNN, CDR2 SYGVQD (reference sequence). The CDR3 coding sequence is TGCGCCACCAAGACAGGGAACACAGATACGCAGTATTTT. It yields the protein CATKTGNTDTQYF.

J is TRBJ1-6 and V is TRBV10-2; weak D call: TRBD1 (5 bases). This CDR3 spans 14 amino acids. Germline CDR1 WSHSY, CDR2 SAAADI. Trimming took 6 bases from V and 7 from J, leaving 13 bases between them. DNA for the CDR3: TGCGCCAGCAGCCTCCGCGACAGAAATTCACCCCTCCACTTT. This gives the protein CASSLRDRNSPLHF.

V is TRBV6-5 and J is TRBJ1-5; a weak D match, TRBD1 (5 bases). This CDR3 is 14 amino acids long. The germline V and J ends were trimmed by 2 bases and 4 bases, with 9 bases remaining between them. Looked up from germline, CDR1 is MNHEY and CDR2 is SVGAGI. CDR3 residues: CASSYGGGNQPQHF. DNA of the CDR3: TGTGCCAGCAGTTACGGGGGGGGAAATCAGCCCCAGCATTTT.

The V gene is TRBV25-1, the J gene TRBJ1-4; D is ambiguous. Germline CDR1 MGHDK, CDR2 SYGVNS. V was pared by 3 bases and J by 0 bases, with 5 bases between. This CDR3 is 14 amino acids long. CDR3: CASSDSATNEKLFF. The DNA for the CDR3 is TGTGCCAGCAGTGACAGTGCAACTAATGAAAAACTGTTTTTT.

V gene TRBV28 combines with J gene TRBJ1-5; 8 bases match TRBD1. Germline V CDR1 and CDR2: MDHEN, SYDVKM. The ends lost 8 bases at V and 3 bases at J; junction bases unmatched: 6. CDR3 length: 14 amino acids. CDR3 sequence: CASARTGFNQPQHF. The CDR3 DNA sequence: TGTGCCAGCGCCAGGACAGGGTTCAATCAGCCCCAGCATTTT.

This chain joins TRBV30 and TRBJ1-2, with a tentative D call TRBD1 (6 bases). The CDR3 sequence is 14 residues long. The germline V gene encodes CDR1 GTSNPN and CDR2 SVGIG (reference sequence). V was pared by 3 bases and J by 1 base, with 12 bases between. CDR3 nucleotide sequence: TGTGCCTGGAGCGCCGGGACACTTAACTATGGCTACACCTTC. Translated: CAWSAGTLNYGYTF.

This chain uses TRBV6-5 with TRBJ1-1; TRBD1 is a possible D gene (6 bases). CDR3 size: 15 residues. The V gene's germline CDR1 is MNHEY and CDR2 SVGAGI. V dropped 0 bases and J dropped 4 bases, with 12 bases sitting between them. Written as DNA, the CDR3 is TGTGCCAGCAGTTACTCGAATAAGGGGGTCACTGAAGCTTTCTTT. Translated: CASSYSNKGVTEAFF.